The T cell receptor beta chain under discussion was sequenced for a study of Ad26.COV2.S vaccination and SARS-CoV-2 variants (dated by TCRdb to the early 2020s). In terms of the full investigation: Vaccine-arm donors came from COV1001, a multicentre, randomized, double-blind, placebo-controlled phase I-IIa trial of Ad26.COV2.S in healthy adults. Dosing of Ad26.COV2.S was intramuscular, at either 5x10^10 or 1x10^11 viral particles, delivered as one shot or as two shots spaced 56 days apart. Throughout the experiments and outcome assessment, investigators stayed blinded to trial group allocation. A total of roughly 32 samples were included in the TCR-sequenced set, comprising approximately 20 Ad26.COV2.S vaccine recipients, 5 placebo recipients and 8 SARS-CoV-2 convalescent individuals. TCRbeta repertoire sequencing was used to assess the specificity and breadth of SARS-CoV-2-reactive T cell receptors after Ad26.COV2.S vaccination. Trial participants were randomized into five groups of five: low-dose or high-dose Ad26.COV2.S given once or twice, or placebo on both occasions. General findings and caveats noted by the study authors: After vaccination, substantial breadth of spike-specific CD8+ and CD4+ T cell responses was reported. The study lacked the statistical power to compare responses across vaccine doses or regimens. The authors noted that total T cell responses may have been underestimated by the TCR breadth and depth analyses. Higher spike-specific TCR breadth was observed in Ad26.COV2.S recipients than in placebo recipients (P = 0.0014). Vaccine and placebo recipients had comparable non-spike TCR breadth, which fits with the vaccine containing only spike.

With regard to this clone: The antigen it recognizes is unknown. Base qualities are not provided; no much larger clone lies one nucleotide away.

The sample's treatment or condition label, in plain terms: 15 to 20 received Ad26.COV2.S at low or high dose, single or two shots; roughly five received placebo; per-sample allocation not given. For vaccine and placebo recipients, the sequenced repertoires came from samples collected on day 63 after the first injection. In Cohort 1b, around 23 adults aged 18-55 years were enrolled at a single site in Boston, USA, between 29 July and 7 August 2020. Ad26.COV2.S consisted of a replication-incompetent adenovirus type 26 vector by which a prefusion-stabilized SARS-CoV-2 spike protein from the original Wuhan strain was expressed. TCRbeta CDR3 regions were sequenced with the immunoSEQ Assay. After extraction, genomic DNA underwent amplification by bias-controlled multiplex PCR, followed by high-throughput sequencing. As for the original processing: Collapsing and filtering of sequences were performed to quantify the absolute abundance of each unique TCRbeta CDR3 region. T cell fraction was estimated by normalizing TCRbeta template counts to usable DNA, which was measured by amplifying reference genes present in all nucleated cells. Repertoire TCRs were annotated as SARS-CoV-2-specific by exact matching of V gene, CDR3 amino acid sequence and J gene to a known reactive TCR set. The reference SARS-CoV-2 TCR set came from MIRA and was filtered for enrichment in COVID-19-positive ImmuneCODE repertoires, removing public or cross-reactive TCRs. Based on the MIRA antigens, annotated TCRs were further analysed at the level of specific ORF or position within ORF. Depth was the summed frequency of annotated unique rearrangements, while breadth was defined as annotated unique rearrangements over total unique productive rearrangements. Two-sided Wilcoxon rank-sum tests were applied when comparing TCR breadth between groups. TCRdb mirrors the immuneACCESS table, restricted to in-frame sequences. Some clones are absent from its copies; in checked studies, under half trace to an unresolved V gene, and the reason for the others is unknown. The V and J calls and clone size are taken from that table; D and trimming were inferred from the DNA. A total of about 350,000 clones appear in this sample, around 89% of them only once. The ten top clones hold roughly 6% of the sample.

The CDR3 starts with the cysteine, ends with the phenylalanine, and has 12 residues. Just CDR3 DNA is preserved here, 36 bases in frame from base 1. V is clipped by 5 bases and J by 4 bases, and the sequence between their germline boundaries is 8 bases long. CDR1 and CDR2 (SGHTA, FQGTGA) derive from the germline V gene. The chain is made from TRBV7-3 and TRBJ1-1; no D gene can be assigned with confidence. This material consisted of peripheral blood, taken in a trial of Ad26.COV2.S vaccine versus placebo. This TCR came from a person between 18 and 65 years old who received the Ad26.COV2.S COVID-19 vaccine or a placebo. The CDR3 region has the sequence CASSRAGTEAFF. The DNA sequence is given as TGTGCCAGCAGCCGGGCGGGCACTGAAGCTTTCTTT.